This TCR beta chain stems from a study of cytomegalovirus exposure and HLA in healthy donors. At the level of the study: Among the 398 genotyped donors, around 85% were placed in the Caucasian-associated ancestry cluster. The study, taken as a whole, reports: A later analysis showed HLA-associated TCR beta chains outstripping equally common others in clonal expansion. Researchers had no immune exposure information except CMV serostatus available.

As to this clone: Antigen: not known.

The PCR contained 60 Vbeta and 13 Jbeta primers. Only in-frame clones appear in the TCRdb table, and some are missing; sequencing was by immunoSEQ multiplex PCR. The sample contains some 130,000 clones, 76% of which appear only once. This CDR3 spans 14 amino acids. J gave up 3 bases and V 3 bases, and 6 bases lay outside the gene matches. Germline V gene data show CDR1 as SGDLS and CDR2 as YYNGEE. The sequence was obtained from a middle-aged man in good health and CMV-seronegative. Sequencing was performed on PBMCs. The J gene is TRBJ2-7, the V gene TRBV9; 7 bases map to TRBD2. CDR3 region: CASSGGGGGYEQYF. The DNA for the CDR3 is TGTGCCAGCAGCGGGGGTGGGGGGGGCTACGAGCAGTACTTC.